One sample yielded the 14 T cell receptor beta chains listed below, sequenced in a study of metastatic and nonmetastatic thyroid tumors. No treatment had been given to any patient before thyroid surgery. TCRdb reprocessed the PCR reads via MiXCR. The sample contains nearly 15,000 clones, roughly a fifth of which appear only once. Source material: blood. The receptors come from a female donor with papillary thyroid cancer or a benign thyroid nodule (not recorded which). Some clones in this sample may be carry-over from other donors' samples.

There are a few counts of this clone. This rearrangement joins TRBV12-3 or TRBV12-4 to TRBJ2-1; D gene unclear. The CDR3 extends over 12 amino acids. The V end lost 2 bases, the J end lost 3 bases, and 2 bases lay between the germline ends. The CDR3 coding sequence is TGTGCCAGCAGTTTAAACTACAATGAGCAGTTCTTC. Translating it yields CASSLNYNEQFF.

This clone was seen more than once but under ten times. Different DNA sequences within this sample yield the same CDR3. DNA for the CDR3: TGTGCCAGCAGCCCGATAGGTGTTAGCGGGGCCTACACAGATACGCAGTATTTT. Translation gives CASSPIGVSGAYTDTQYF. The chain uses TRBV4-2 and TRBJ2-3; 8 bases match TRBD2. J was trimmed by 2 bases and V by 4 bases; bases with no gene match: 14. Germline V gives CDR1 LGHNA, CDR2 YNFKEQ. This CDR3 contains 18 residues.

This clone was observed at least ten times. This CDR3 is CASSQTTVDTEAFF. In DNA form, the CDR3 reads TGCGCCAGCAGCCAGACGACAGTTGACACTGAAGCTTTCTTT. The V call is TRBV4-3, the J call TRBJ1-1; perhaps TRBD1 as D (5 bases). CDR3 length: 14 residues. CDR1 LGHNA and CDR2 YSLEER come from the germline V gene. V shed 3 bases and J shed 3 bases, with 11 bases lying between them.

The genes are TRBV11-2 and TRBJ2-3; weak D call: TRBD1 (6 bases). Germline-derived CDR1 and CDR2 are SGHAT and FQNNGV. The length of the CDR3 is 12 residues. V was trimmed by 9 bases and J by 8 bases, leaving 15 bases between them. The CDR3 DNA follows: TGTGCCAGTATCCAATTACAGGGTACGCAGTATTTT. Translating gives CASIQLQGTQYF.

This clone was recorded many times. J is TRBJ2-6 and V is TRBV11-1; 8 positions agree with TRBD1. This CDR3 has 15 residues. With V trimmed by 5 bases and J by 2 bases, 2 bases remained unmatched. Germline V gives CDR1 SGHAT, CDR2 FQDESV (reference sequence). The CDR3 region is CASSLDRAGANVLTF. In DNA form, the CDR3 reads TGTGCCAGCAGCCTGGACAGGGCTGGGGCCAACGTCCTGACTTTC. Combining the CDR3 with reference TRBV11-1 and TRBJ2-6 gives the whole variable domain EAEVAQSPRYKITEKSQAVAFWCDPISGHATLYWYRQILGQGPELLVQFQDESVVDDSQLPKDRFSAERLKGVDSTLKIQPAELGDSAMYLCASSLDRAGANVLTFGAGSRLTVL.

A word on this clone: Sequence at one end of the junction differs from germline and may be a read error. This sample includes further DNA sequences coding for the same CDR3. This chain links TRBV7-3 with TRBJ2-3; perhaps TRBD2 as D (5 bases). Germline values: CDR1 SGHTA, CDR2 FQGTGA. The CDR3 is made up of 13 amino acids. The chain's CDR3 is CASSVYGSDTQYF. The CDR3 DNA reads as TGTGCCAGCAGCGTCTACGGTAGCGATACGCAGTACTTT.

Ten or more counts support this clone. The V gene is TRBV29-1, the J gene TRBJ2-5; 12 bases match TRBD2. V shed 6 bases and J 5 bases; nucleotides not matched to a gene: 16. The CDR3 is 17 residues long. The germline V gene has CDR1 SQVTM and CDR2 ANQGSEA. In DNA, the CDR3 is TGCAGCGTCCGATTAGGACTAGCGGGACTATCTCCGGAGACCCAGTACTTC. The encoded protein is CSVRLGLAGLSPETQYF. Supplemented by reference TRBV29-1 and TRBJ2-5, the full variable domain reads SAVISQKPSRDICQRGTSLTIQCQVDSQVTMMFWYRQQPGQSLTLIATANQGSEATYESGFVIDKFPISRPNLTFSTLTVSNMSPEDSSIYLCSVRLGLAGLSPETQYFGPGTRLLVL.

This clone was found many times. V gene TRBV13 combines with J gene TRBJ2-3, with 10 positions matching TRBD1. The CDR3 is made up of 15 amino acids. V lost 5 bases, J lost 4 bases, and 6 bases stayed unmatched. Germline CDR1 and CDR2: PRHDT and FYEKMQ (reference sequence). CDR3 sequence reads: CASSPGQGTSDTQYF. CDR3 coding DNA: TGTGCCAGCAGCCCGGGACAGGGGACCTCAGATACGCAGTATTTT.

This clone has ten or more counts. The chain uses TRBV6-4 and TRBJ2-1; D may correspond to TRBD1 or TRBD2 (5 bases each). The germline V gene has CDR1 MRHNA and CDR2 SNTAGT. The CDR3 extends over 15 amino acids. The V end lost 3 bases, the J end lost 0 bases, and 9 bases lay between the germline ends. CDR3 coding DNA: TGTGCCAGCAGTGAGGGGGAAAGCTCCTACAATGAGCAGTTCTTC. This gives the protein CASSEGESSYNEQFF.

This clone was observed many times. Additional DNA sequences in this sample encode the identical CDR3. V gene TRBV12-3 or TRBV12-4 combines with J gene TRBJ2-5; D gene ambiguous. V was trimmed by 2 bases and J by 1 base, leaving 5 bases between them. The CDR3 contains 13 residues. CDR3 nucleotide sequence: TGTGCCAGCAGTTTAAACAGCCAAGAGACCCAGTACTTC. Amino acids: CASSLNSQETQYF.

This clone was seen at least ten times. V and J are TRBV9 and TRBJ1-2; 8 positions agree with TRBD1. Trimming took 0 bases from V and 0 from J; bases not matched to a gene: 7. The CDR3 covers 17 residues. CDR1 is SGDLS, CDR2 YYNGEE, per germline. The CDR3 sequence: CASSVGDRTETNYGYTF. The CDR3 DNA sequence: TGTGCCAGCAGCGTAGGGGACAGGACAGAGACTAACTATGGCTACACCTTC.

The chain has TRBV20-1 and TRBJ2-2, with 7 bases that match TRBD2. Losses at the gene ends were 1 base for V and 6 bases for J; bases not matched to a gene: 5. The CDR3 sequence is 14 residues long. Germline V gene sequence: CDR1 DFQATT, CDR2 SNEGSKA (reference sequence). The CDR3 region has the DNA TGCAGTGCTAGAGGCGGACTAGGAGCCGGGGAGCTGTTTTTT. Its protein product is CSARGGLGAGELFF.

The chain employs TRBV28 and TRBJ2-7; D unclear. V was pared by 7 bases and J by 2 bases, with 18 bases between. Germline lookup yields CDR1 MDHEN and CDR2 SYDVKM. The CDR3 is made up of 15 amino acids. The CDR3 here is CASIERTSRAYEQYF. The CDR3 nucleotides are TGTGCCAGCATCGAAAGGACGTCCCGGGCCTACGAGCAGTACTTC.

This clone was counted only a few times. The germline gene is not matched at one end of the junction; a read error may be the cause. The sample has other DNA sequences that encode this CDR3 too. The chain has TRBV6-1 and TRBJ2-5; TRBD1 aligns across 7 bases. Germline assignment: CDR1 MNHNS and CDR2 SASEGT. The CDR3 runs to 11 residues. The CDR3 loop reads CASIRGETQYF. The CDR3 DNA reads TGTGCAAGCATCAGGGGGGAGACCCAGTACTTC.